These 27 T cell receptor beta chains share one sample of origin, sequenced in a study of lymphopenia after photon versus proton radiotherapy. Sequenced by immunoSEQ multiplex PCR; TCRdb stores in-frame clones only, minus some. The data contain roughly 58,000 clones, about 85% of them singletons. Sequenced material: peripheral blood, taken from a patient treated with proton-based radiotherapy. The source of these receptors is an elderly man with esophageal cancer.

This chain connects TRBV5-4 to TRBJ2-3; maybe TRBD1 (6 bases). Germline V lookup: CDR1 SGHNT, CDR2 YYREEE (reference sequence). V was pared by 4 bases and J by 5 bases, with 14 bases between. CDR3 size: 14 residues. CDR3: CASSVNRVGDTQYF. The CDR3, as DNA: TGTGCCAGCAGCGTAAACAGGGTCGGAGATACGCAGTATTTT.

This clone came up once. The chain carries TRBV2 and TRBJ2-2, with 7 bases aligning to TRBD2. Trimming removed 5 bases from V and 6 bases from J; junction bases left unmatched: 9. The germline V gene encodes CDR1 SNHLY and CDR2 FYNNEI. The CDR3 has 15 amino acids. CDR3 DNA sequence: TGTGCCAGCAGTAATATCGGGGGGATGGCCGGGGAGCTGTTTTTT. It yields the protein CASSNIGGMAGELFF.

The chain joins TRBV6-6 to TRBJ2-1; perhaps TRBD2 as D (7 bases). Germline CDR1 MNHNY, CDR2 SVGAGI (reference sequence). The CDR3 runs 15 residues. Trimming shortened V by 10 bases and J by 3 bases, and 19 bases separated the two germline ends. CDR3 amino acids: CATLLTGGLYNEQFF. DNA of the CDR3: TGTGCCACCCTACTTACCGGGGGGCTCTACAATGAGCAGTTCTTC.

This chain uses TRBV2 with TRBJ1-2, with 8 positions matching TRBD1. CDR3 size: 16 residues. J was trimmed by 8 bases and V by 7 bases; bases with no gene match: 18. CDR1 and CDR2 from the germline V gene are SNHLY and FYNNEI. In nucleotides, the CDR3 is TGTGCCAGCATTCTCAGCCCCAGGACAGGGAAAGGCGGCTACACCTTC. Protein: CASILSPRTGKGGYTF.

This sequence joins TRBV6-1 and TRBJ1-6; no clear D gene. The CDR3 runs 14 residues. CDR1 is MNHNS and CDR2 is SASEGT in the germline V gene. V was shortened by 10 bases and J by 7 bases, with 17 bases between the two germline ends. CDR3 residues: CATQRVDGNSPLHF. The CDR3 region has the DNA TGTGCCACCCAGAGGGTTGACGGCAATTCACCCCTCCACTTT.

This chain links TRBV29-1 with TRBJ1-1; a possible D gene is TRBD1 (5 bases). V lost 4 bases to trimming and J lost 0 bases, with 9 bases between them. Per germline, CDR1 SQVTM and CDR2 ANQGSEA. The CDR3 loop spans 13 amino acids. CDR3 nucleotide sequence: TGCAGCGTTGGGATGACAGTGAACACTGAAGCTTTCTTT. Its translation: CSVGMTVNTEAFF. The full variable domain, in which reference TRBV29-1 and TRBJ1-1 provide the parts outside the CDR3, is SAVISQKPSRDICQRGTSLTIQCQVDSQVTMMFWYRQQPGQSLTLIATANQGSEATYESGFVIDKFPISRPNLTFSTLTVSNMSPEDSSIYLCSVGMTVNTEAFFGQGTRLTVV.

The chain has TRBV29-1 and TRBJ2-7; either TRBD1 or TRBD2 may supply D (5 bases each). Deletions cut 3 bases from V and 2 bases from J, with 14 bases between. The CDR3 runs to 14 residues. Germline assignment: CDR1 SQVTM and CDR2 ANQGSEA. The chain's CDR3 is CSVELRDRTYEQYF. As DNA, the CDR3 is TGCAGCGTTGAGCTCCGGGACCGAACCTACGAGCAGTACTTC.

The rearrangement joins TRBV2 to TRBJ1-2; TRBD1 aligns across 10 bases. CDR1 and CDR2 from the germline V gene are SNHLY and FYNNEI. This CDR3 has 15 residues. Germline trimming cut 7 bases from V and 7 bases from J; bases unmatched to any gene: 12. The CDR3 protein is CASTGIGQGGFGYTF. The CDR3 nucleotides read TGTGCCAGCACTGGCATTGGACAGGGGGGGTTTGGCTACACCTTC.

This chain uses TRBV27 with TRBJ2-7; D perhaps matches TRBD1 (6 bases). Trimming removed 2 bases at V and 1 base at J, with 9 bases between. Germline-derived CDR1 and CDR2 are MNHEY and SMNVEV (reference sequence). The CDR3 covers 14 residues. This chain's CDR3 is CASSLGGSSYEQYF. The CDR3 nucleotides read TGTGCCAGCAGTTTAGGGGGCAGTTCCTACGAGCAGTACTTC.

The J gene is TRBJ1-2, the V gene TRBV6-5; 7 bases match TRBD1. The germline V gene encodes CDR1 MNHEY and CDR2 SVGAGI. The CDR3 consists of 12 residues. The CDR3 is CTAGGSNYGYTF. CDR3 in DNA: TGTACCGCAGGGGGATCTAACTATGGCTACACCTTC.

V gene TRBV27 combines with J gene TRBJ2-7, with D possibly TRBD1 on 5 matching bases. The CDR3 has 13 amino acids. Trimming shortened V by 6 bases and J by 0 bases, and 9 bases separated the two germline ends. Germline V CDR1 and CDR2: MNHEY, SMNVEV (reference sequence). In DNA, the CDR3 is TGTGCCAGCAGATTCGACAGCTCCTACGAGCAGTACTTC. It translates to CASRFDSSYEQYF.

This clone was counted a single time. This chain uses TRBV5-8 with TRBJ2-1, with no clear D. Trimming stripped 4 bases from V and 7 bases from J, with 6 bases between. This CDR3 comprises 11 residues. Germline V lookup: CDR1 SGHTS, CDR2 YDEGEE. The CDR3 DNA reads as TGTGCCAGCAGCGGATGGAATGAGCAGTTCTTC. Translation: CASSGWNEQFF.

The V and J genes are TRBV7-9 and TRBJ1-1; TRBD1 matches 7 bases. Trimming cost V 4 bases and J 1 base; bases outside gene matches: 15. This CDR3 region has 18 residues. CDR1 is SEHNR and CDR2 is FQNEAQ in the germline V gene (reference sequence). Here the CDR3 reads CASSSIGRRGRWNTEAFF. DNA of the CDR3: TGTGCCAGCAGCTCTATAGGTCGGAGGGGGCGATGGAACACTGAAGCTTTCTTT.

The V gene is TRBV18, the J gene TRBJ1-2; tentative D call: TRBD1 (6 bases). Trimming left V 2 bases short and J 5 bases short, with 12 bases between. The CDR3 extends over 14 amino acids. The V gene's germline CDR1 is KGHSH and CDR2 LQKENI. The CDR3 loop reads CASSPNREFYGYTF. The CDR3 nucleotides are TGTGCCAGCTCACCAAACAGGGAGTTTTATGGCTACACCTTC.

The chain employs TRBV18 and TRBJ2-5; the D gene is possibly TRBD1 (6 bases). Germline V CDR1 and CDR2: KGHSH, LQKENI. V dropped 3 bases and J dropped 1 base, with 9 bases sitting between them. The CDR3 sequence is 14 residues long. The CDR3 loop is CASSPPQGQETQYF. In DNA, the CDR3 is TGTGCCAGCTCACCCCCACAGGGCCAAGAGACCCAGTACTTC.

V usage is TRBV30 and J usage is TRBJ2-7; maybe TRBD2 (6 bases). Per the germline V gene, CDR1 is GTSNPN and CDR2 is SVGIG (reference sequence). The CDR3 covers 13 residues. Trimming shortened V by 0 bases and J by 4 bases, and 10 bases separated the two germline ends. CDR3 in amino acids: CAWSVGTGYEQYF. For the CDR3, the DNA is TGTGCCTGGAGTGTAGGGACTGGGTACGAGCAGTACTTC.

This chain joins TRBV9 and TRBJ1-1; 8 bases are a match to TRBD1. The CDR3 length is 15 residues. Trimming at V came to 4 bases and at J to 2 bases, leaving 7 bases not matched to a gene. Germline V lookup: CDR1 SGDLS, CDR2 YYNGEE. This CDR3 is CASSPRQGSNTEAFF. The CDR3 coding sequence is TGTGCCAGCAGCCCGCGACAGGGGTCAAACACTGAAGCTTTCTTT.

This sequence joins TRBV7-3 and TRBJ1-1; no clear D. With 2 bases removed from V and 1 base from J, the gap between germline ends came to 8 bases. The CDR3 runs to 14 residues. Germline CDR1 is SGHTA and CDR2 is FQGTGA. The chain's CDR3 is CASSLSAANTEAFF. For the CDR3, the DNA is TGTGCCAGCAGCTTATCTGCTGCGAACACTGAAGCTTTCTTT. The whole variable domain, filled in from reference TRBV7-3 and TRBJ1-1, reads GAGVSQTPSNKVTEKGKYVELRCDPISGHTALYWYRQSLGQGPEFLIYFQGTGAADDSGLPNDRFFAVRPEGSVSTLKIQRTERGDSAVYLCASSLSAANTEAFFGQGTRLTVV.

This sequence joins TRBV4-1 and TRBJ2-5; TRBD2 aligns across 7 bases. Germline V gene lookup returns CDR1 MGHRA and CDR2 YSYEKL. J was trimmed by 5 bases and V by 5 bases; bases with no gene match: 14. This CDR3 region has 16 residues. CDR3 DNA sequence: TGCGCCAGCAGCTCGTTGTTCCTCACTAGCGACGAGACCCAGTACTTC. This codes for CASSSLFLTSDETQYF.

This clone was found once. The chain joins TRBV29-1 to TRBJ2-2; maybe TRBD1 (5 bases). CDR3 size: 13 residues. The V gene's germline CDR1 is SQVTM and CDR2 ANQGSEA. V dropped 6 bases and J dropped 0 bases, with 8 bases sitting between them. The CDR3 sequence: CSVVTANTGELFF. In DNA form, the CDR3 reads TGCAGCGTCGTGACAGCGAACACCGGGGAGCTGTTTTTT.

The rearrangement links TRBV9 to TRBJ1-2, with a weak D call TRBD1 (5 bases). Germline values: CDR1 SGDLS, CDR2 YYNGEE. This CDR3 region has 17 residues. The V gene lost 4 bases and the J gene lost 6 bases, with 25 bases spanning the gap. CDR3 loop: CASSPQRSQGGPDGYTF. The CDR3 DNA reads TGTGCCAGCAGCCCCCAGAGATCGCAGGGAGGGCCAGATGGCTACACCTTC.

The CDR3 nucleotides are TGTGCCAGCAGTGCACAGCGGGGGGCCTCCTACGAGCAGTACTTC. Translation: CASSAQRGASYEQYF. This chain joins TRBV2 and TRBJ2-7; 9 bases fit TRBD2. Per germline, CDR1 SNHLY and CDR2 FYNNEI. V gave up 4 bases and J gave up 0 bases; unmatched junction bases: 4. This CDR3 is built from 15 residues.

This clone has a handful of counts. V gene TRBV7-9 combines with J gene TRBJ1-3; D is unresolved. With 5 bases removed from V and 4 bases from J, the gap between germline ends came to 18 bases. The CDR3 covers 16 residues. CDR1 and CDR2 from the germline V gene are SEHNR and FQNEAQ (reference sequence). In nucleotides, the CDR3 is TGTGCCAGCAGCCGAGTAGGGTTGACATTCGGAAACACCATATATTTT. It yields the protein CASSRVGLTFGNTIYF.

The chain employs TRBV7-2 and TRBJ2-7; possible D gene TRBD1, 5 bases. CDR1 and CDR2 (germline): SGHTA, FQGNSA. This CDR3 has 15 residues. V lost 5 bases to trimming and J lost 0 bases, with 14 bases between them. In DNA, the CDR3 is TGTGCCAGCAGCCGAGATGGGGCTCGCTCCTACGAGCAGTACTTC. Amino acid sequence: CASSRDGARSYEQYF.

The CDR3, as DNA: TGTGCCATCAGTGAAACAGGGAACTATGGCTACACCTTC. It yields the protein CAISETGNYGYTF. The chain combines TRBV10-3 with TRBJ1-2; D might be TRBD1 (6 bases). The V end lost 3 bases, the J end lost 2 bases, and 7 bases lay between the germline ends. CDR3 length: 13 residues. Per the germline V gene, CDR1 is ENHRY and CDR2 is SYGVKD.

This clone was seen only once. The gene calls are TRBV4-1 and TRBJ1-2; maybe TRBD1 (6 bases). The CDR3 extends over 15 amino acids. The V end was cut by 4 bases, the J end by 6 bases, with 18 bases between. In germline, CDR1 is MGHRA, CDR2 YSYEKL. The CDR3 reads CASSPMGHDEDGYTF. The DNA of the CDR3 is TGCGCCAGCAGCCCAATGGGACACGATGAAGATGGCTACACCTTC.

The chain has TRBV9 and TRBJ2-2; a possible D gene is TRBD2 (5 bases). CDR1 is SGDLS, CDR2 YYNGEE, per germline. This CDR3 is built from 14 residues. V dropped 4 bases and J dropped 3 bases, with 10 bases sitting between them. CDR3: CASSTLGDTGELFF. CDR3 nucleotide sequence: TGTGCCAGCAGCACCCTGGGAGACACCGGGGAGCTGTTTTTT.